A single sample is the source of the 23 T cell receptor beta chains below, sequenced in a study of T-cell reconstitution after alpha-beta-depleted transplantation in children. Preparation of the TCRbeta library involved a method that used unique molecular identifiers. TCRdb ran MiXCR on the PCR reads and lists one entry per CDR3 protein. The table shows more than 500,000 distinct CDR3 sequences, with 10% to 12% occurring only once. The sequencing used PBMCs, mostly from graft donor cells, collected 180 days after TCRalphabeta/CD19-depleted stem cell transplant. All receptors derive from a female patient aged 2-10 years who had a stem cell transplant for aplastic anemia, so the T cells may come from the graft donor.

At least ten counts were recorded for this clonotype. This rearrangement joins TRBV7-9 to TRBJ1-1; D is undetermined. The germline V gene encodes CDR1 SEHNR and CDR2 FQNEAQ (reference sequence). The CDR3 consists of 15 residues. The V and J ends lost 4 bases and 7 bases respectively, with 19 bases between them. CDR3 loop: CASSYPGPGMVEAFF. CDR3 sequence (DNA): TGTGCCAGCAGCTACCCGGGCCCGGGGATGGTTGAAGCTTTCTTT.

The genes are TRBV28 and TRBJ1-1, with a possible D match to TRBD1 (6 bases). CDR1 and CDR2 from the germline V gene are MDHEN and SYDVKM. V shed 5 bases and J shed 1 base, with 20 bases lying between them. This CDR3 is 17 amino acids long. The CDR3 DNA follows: TGTGCCAGCAGTCCGGACCTCCAGGGGCCCACGAACACTGAAGCTTTCTTT. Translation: CASSPDLQGPTNTEAFF.

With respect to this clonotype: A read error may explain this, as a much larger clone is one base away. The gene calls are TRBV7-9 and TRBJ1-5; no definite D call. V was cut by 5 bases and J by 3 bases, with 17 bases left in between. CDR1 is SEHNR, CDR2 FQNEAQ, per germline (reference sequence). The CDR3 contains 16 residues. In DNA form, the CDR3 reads TGTGCCAGCAGCGGAGACCCCTCGGAAGTCAATCAGCCCCAGCATTTT. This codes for CASSGDPSEVNQPQHF.

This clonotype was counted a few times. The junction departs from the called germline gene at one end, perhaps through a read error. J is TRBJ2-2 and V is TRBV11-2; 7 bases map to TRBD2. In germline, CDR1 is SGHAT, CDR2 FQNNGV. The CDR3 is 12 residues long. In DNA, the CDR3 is TGTGCCAGCAGCTTAGATAGGCGGGAGCTTTTTTTT. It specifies CASSLDRRELFF.

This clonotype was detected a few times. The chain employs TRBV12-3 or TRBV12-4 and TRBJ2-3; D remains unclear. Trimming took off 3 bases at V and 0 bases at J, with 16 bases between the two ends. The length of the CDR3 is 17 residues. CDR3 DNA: TGTGCCAGCAGTTTCTCTCTGGGCGGAACAAGCACAGATACGCAGTATTTT. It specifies CASSFSLGGTSTDTQYF.

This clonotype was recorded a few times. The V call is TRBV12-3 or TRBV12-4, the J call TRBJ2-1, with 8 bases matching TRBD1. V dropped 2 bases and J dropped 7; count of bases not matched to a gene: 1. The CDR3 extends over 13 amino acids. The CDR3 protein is CASSLNRGNEQFF. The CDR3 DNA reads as TGTGCCAGCAGTTTAAACAGGGGGAATGAGCAGTTCTTC.

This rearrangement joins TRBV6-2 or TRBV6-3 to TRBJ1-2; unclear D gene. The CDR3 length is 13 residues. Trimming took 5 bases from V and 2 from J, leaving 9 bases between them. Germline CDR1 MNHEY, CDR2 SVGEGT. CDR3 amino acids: CASSPPLNYGYTF. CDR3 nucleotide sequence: TGTGCCAGCAGTCCTCCTTTAAACTATGGCTACACCTTC.

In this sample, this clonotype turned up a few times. The DNA of the CDR3 is TGTGCCAGTAGACCGAACGGCGGCGGCGGGTTGGGCTACACCTTC. Translation gives CASRPNGGGGLGYTF. The chain uses TRBV19 and TRBJ1-2; D ambiguous. CDR3 length equals 15 residues. Per germline, CDR1 LNHDA and CDR2 SQIVND (reference sequence). The V gene lost 6 bases and the J gene lost 8 bases, with 22 bases spanning the gap.

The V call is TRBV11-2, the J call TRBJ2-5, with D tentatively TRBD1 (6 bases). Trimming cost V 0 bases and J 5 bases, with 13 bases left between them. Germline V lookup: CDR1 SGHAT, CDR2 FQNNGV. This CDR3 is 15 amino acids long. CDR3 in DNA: TGTGCCAGCAGCTTAGAGTACACAGGGTTGGAGACCCAGTACTTC. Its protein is CASSLEYTGLETQYF.

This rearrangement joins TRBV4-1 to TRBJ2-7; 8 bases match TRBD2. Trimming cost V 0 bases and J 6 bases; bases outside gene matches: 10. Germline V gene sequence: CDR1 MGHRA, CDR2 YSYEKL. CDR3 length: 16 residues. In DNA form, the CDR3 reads TGCGCCAGCAGCCAAGATGTGGCGGGAGGTTCTTTCGAGCAGTACGTC. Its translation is CASSQDVAGGSFEQYV.

CDR3 nucleotides: TGCGCCAGCAGCCCGCGGACTGGAGCGGGACGGAATGAGCAGTTCTTC. Protein: CASSPRTGAGRNEQFF. This chain uses TRBV5-1 with TRBJ2-1; 7 bases agree with TRBD2. Germline trimming cut 4 bases from V and 7 bases from J; bases unmatched to any gene: 14. The germline CDR1 and CDR2 sequences are SGHRS and YFSETQ. This CDR3 is built from 16 residues.

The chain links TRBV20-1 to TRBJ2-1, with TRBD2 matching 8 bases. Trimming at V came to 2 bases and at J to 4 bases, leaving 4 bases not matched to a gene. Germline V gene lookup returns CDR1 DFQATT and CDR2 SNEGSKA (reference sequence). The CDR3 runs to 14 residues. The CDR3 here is CSARPGLEYNEQFF. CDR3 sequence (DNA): TGCAGTGCTAGACCGGGACTAGAATACAATGAGCAGTTCTTC.

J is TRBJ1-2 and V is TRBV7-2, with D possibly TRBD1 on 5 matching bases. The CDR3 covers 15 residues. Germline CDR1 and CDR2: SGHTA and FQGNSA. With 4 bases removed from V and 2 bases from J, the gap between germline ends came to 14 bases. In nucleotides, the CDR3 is TGTGCCAGCAGCTGGAAACAGGAACCCAACTATGGCTACACCTTC. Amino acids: CASSWKQEPNYGYTF.

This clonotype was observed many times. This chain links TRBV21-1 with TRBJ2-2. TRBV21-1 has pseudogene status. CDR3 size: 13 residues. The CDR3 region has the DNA TGTGCCAGCAGGTTAAGATACACCGGGGAGCTGTTTTTT. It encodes CASRLRYTGELFF.

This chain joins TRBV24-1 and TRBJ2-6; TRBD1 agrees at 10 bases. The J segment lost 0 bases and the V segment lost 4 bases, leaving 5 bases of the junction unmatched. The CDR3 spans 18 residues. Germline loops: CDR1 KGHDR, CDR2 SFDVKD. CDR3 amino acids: CATSDRQGAPSGANVLTF. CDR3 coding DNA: TGTGCCACCAGTGACCGACAGGGGGCACCCTCTGGGGCCAACGTCCTGACTTTC.

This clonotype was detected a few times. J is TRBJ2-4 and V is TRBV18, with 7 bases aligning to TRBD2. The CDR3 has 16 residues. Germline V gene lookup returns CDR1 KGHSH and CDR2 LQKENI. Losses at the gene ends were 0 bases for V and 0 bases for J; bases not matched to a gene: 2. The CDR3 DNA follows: TGTGCCAGCTCACCACCGGGAGGGATAGCCAAAAACATTCAGTACTTC. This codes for CASSPPGGIAKNIQYF.

The CDR3 loop is CASRLRTSPYEQYF. The DNA of the CDR3 is TGTGCCAGCAGGTTGCGGACATCCCCCTACGAGCAGTACTTC. The rearrangement uses TRBV28 and TRBJ2-7, with D possibly matching TRBD1 (5 bases). This CDR3 is 14 amino acids long. Germline V CDR1 and CDR2: MDHEN, SYDVKM. With 6 bases removed from V and 2 bases from J, the gap between germline ends came to 14 bases.

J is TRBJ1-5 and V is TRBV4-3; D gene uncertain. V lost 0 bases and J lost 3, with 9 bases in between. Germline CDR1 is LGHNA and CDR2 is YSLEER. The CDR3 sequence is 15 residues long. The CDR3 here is CASSQDMGFNQPQHF. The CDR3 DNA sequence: TGCGCCAGCAGCCAAGATATGGGTTTCAATCAGCCCCAGCATTTT.

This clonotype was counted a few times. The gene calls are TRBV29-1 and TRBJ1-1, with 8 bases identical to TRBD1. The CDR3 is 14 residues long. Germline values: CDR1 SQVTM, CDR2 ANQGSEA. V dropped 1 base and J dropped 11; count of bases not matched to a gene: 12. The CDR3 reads CSVEVQGAGPSAFF. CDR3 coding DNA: TGCAGCGTTGAAGTCCAGGGGGCAGGACCATCCGCTTTCTTT.

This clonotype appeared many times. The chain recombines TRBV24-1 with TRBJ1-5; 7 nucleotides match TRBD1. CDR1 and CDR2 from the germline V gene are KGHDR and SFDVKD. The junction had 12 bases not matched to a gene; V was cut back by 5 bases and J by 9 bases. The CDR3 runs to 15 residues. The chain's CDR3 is CATSGGTAQDRPQHF. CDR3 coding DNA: TGTGCCACCAGTGGCGGGACAGCCCAGGATCGGCCCCAGCATTTT.

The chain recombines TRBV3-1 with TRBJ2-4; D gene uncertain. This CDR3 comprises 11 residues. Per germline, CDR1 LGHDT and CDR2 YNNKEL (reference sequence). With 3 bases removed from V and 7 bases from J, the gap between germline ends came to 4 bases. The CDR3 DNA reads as TGTGCCAGCAGCCACAGCAACATTCAGTACTTC. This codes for CASSHSNIQYF.

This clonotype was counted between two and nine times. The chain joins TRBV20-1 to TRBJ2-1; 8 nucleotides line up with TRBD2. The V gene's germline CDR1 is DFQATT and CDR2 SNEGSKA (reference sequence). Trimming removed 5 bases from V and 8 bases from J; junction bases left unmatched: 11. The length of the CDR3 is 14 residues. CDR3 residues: CSAPNIGRGDEQFF. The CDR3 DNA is TGCAGTGCTCCTAACATCGGGAGGGGGGATGAGCAGTTCTTC.

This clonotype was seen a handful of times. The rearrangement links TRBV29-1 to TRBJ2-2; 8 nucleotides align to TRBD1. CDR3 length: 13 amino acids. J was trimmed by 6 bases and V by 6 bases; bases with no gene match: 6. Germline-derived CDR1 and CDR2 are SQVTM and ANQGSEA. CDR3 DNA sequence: TGCAGCGTCGCTGACAGGGGCGCCGGGGAGCTGTTTTTT. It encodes CSVADRGAGELFF.